This T cell receptor (beta chain) was sequenced during a study of blood T cell repertoires in COVID-19. Measured with immunoSEQ multiplex PCR; TCRdb has only the in-frame clones, and not every one. The table shows around 160,000 clones, with around four fifths occurring only once. This clone is termed medium-sized (0.01 to 0.1%). Looked up from germline, CDR1 is MNHNY and CDR2 is SVGAGI (reference sequence). The V and J ends lost 2 bases and 2 bases, in that order; junction bases with no gene match: 3. The CDR3 is 16 residues long. This rearrangement joins TRBV6-6 to TRBJ2-3; 11 bases align to TRBD2. This TCR derives from a woman between 40 and 50 years old with active or convalescent COVID-19. Sequenced input: peripheral blood. The CDR3 loop reads CASSYPGLADTDTQYF. The CDR3 bases are TGTGCCAGCAGTTACCCGGGACTAGCGGACACAGATACGCAGTATTTT.